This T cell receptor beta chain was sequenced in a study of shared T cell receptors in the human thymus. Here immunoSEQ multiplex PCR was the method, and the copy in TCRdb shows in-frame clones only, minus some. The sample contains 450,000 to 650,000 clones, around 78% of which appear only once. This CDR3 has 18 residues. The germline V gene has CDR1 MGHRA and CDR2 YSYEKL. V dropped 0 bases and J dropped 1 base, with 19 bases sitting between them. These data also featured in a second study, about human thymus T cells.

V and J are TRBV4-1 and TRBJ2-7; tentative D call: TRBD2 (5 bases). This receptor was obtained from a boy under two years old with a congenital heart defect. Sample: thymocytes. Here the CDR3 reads CASSQDGRPRAPSYEQYF. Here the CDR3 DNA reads TGCGCCAGCAGCCAAGATGGTCGACCGCGGGCCCCTTCCTACGAGCAGTACTTC.